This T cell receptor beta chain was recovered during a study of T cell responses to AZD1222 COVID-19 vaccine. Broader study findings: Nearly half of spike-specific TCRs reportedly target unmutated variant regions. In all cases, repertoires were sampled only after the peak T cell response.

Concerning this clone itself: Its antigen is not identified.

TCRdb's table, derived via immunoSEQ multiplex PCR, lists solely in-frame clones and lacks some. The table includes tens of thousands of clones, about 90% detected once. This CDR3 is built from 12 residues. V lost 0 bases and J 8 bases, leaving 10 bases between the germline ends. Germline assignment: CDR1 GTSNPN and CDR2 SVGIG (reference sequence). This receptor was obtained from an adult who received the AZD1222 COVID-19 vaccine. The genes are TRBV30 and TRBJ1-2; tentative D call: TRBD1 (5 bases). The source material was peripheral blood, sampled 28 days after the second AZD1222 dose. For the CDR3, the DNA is TGTGCCTGGAGTGTAGGGGAGGGGGGCTACACCTTC. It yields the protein CAWSVGEGGYTF.